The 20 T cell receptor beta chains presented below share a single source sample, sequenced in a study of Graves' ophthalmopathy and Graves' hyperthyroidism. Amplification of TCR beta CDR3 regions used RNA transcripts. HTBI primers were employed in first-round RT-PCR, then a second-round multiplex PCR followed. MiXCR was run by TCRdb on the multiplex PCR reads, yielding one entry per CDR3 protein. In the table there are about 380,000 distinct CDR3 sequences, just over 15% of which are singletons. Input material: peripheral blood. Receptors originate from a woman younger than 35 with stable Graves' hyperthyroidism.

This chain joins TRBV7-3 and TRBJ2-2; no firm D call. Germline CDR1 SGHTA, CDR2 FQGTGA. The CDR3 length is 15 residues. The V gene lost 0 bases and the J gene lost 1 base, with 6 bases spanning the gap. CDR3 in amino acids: CASSLTTMNTGELFF. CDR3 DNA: TGTGCCAGCAGCTTAACGACAATGAACACCGGGGAGCTGTTTTTT.

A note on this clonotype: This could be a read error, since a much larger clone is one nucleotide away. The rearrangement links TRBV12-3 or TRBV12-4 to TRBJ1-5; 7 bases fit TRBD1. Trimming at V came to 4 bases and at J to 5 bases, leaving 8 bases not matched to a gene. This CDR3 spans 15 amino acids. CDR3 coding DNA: TGTGCCAGCAGTTCCGCGACAGGGCCCTATCAGCCCCAGCATTTT. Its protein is CASSSATGPYQPQHF.

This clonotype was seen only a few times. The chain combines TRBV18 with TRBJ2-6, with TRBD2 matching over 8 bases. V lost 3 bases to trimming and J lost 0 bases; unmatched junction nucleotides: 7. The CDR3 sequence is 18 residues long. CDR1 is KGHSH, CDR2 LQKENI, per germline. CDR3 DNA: TGTGCCAGCTCACCCCTCGGACTAGCCTACTCTGGGGCCAACGTCCTGACTTTC. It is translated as CASSPLGLAYSGANVLTF.

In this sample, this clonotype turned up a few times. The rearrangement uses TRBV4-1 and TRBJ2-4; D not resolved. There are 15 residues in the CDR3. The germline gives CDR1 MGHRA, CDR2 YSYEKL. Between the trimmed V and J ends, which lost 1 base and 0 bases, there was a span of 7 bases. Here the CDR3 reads CASSQVGIAKNIQYF. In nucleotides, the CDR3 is TGCGCCAGCAGCCAAGTAGGGATAGCCAAAAACATTCAGTACTTC.

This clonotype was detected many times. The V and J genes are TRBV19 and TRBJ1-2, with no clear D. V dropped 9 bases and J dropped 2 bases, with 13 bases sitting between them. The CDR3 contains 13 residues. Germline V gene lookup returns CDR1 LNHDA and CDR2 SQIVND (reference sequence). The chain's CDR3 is CARRSRANYGYTF. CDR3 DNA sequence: TGTGCCAGGCGTAGTCGGGCCAACTATGGCTACACCTTC.

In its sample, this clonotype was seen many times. The CDR3 DNA reads as TGTGCCAGCAGCTCCTCAGTCGGGGAGCTGTTTTTT. This sequence encodes CASSSSVGELFF. The rearrangement uses TRBV5-5 and TRBJ2-2; D gene unclear. CDR3 length equals 12 residues. The germline gives CDR1 SGHKS, CDR2 YYEKEE (reference sequence). V lost 3 bases and J lost 7, with 7 bases in between.

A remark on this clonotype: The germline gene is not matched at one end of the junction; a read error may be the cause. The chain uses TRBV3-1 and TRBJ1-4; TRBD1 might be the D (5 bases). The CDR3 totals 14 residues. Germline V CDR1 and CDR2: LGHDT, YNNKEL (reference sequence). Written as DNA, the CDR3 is TGTGCCAACAGCCGTCTTGAAGGGGATGAAAAACTGTTTTTT. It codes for CANSRLEGDEKLFF. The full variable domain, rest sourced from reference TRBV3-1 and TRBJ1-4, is DTAVSQTPKYLVTQMGNDKSIKCEQNLGHDTMYWYKQDSKKFLKIMFSYNNKELIINETVPNRFSPKSPDKAHLNLHINSLELGDSAVYFCANSRLEGDEKLFFGSGTQLSVL.

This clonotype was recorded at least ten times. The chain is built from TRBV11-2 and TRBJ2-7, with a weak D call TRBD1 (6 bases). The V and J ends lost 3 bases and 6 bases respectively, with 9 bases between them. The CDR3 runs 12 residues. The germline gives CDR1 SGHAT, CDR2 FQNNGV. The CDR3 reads CASSLGAGEQYF. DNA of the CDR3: TGTGCCAGCAGCTTGGGGGCTGGCGAGCAGTACTTC.

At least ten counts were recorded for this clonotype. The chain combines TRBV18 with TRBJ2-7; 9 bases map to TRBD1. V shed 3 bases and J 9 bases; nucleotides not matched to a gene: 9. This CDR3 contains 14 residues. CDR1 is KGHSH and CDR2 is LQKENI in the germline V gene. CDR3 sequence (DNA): TGTGCCAGCTCACCCCCGGGACAGGGAGCTACGCAGTACTTC. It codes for CASSPPGQGATQYF. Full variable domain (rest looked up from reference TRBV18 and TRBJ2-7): NAGVMQNPRHLVRRRGQEARLRCSPMKGHSHVYWYRQLPEEGLKFMVYLQKENIIDESGMPKERFSAEFPKEGPSILRIQQVVRGDSAAYFCASSPPGQGATQYFGPGTRLTVT.

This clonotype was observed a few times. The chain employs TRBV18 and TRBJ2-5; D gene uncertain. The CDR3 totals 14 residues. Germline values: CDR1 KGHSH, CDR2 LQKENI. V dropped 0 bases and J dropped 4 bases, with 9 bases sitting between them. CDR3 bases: TGTGCCAGCTCACCACCGACTGTTTCAGAGACCCAGTACTTC. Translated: CASSPPTVSETQYF.

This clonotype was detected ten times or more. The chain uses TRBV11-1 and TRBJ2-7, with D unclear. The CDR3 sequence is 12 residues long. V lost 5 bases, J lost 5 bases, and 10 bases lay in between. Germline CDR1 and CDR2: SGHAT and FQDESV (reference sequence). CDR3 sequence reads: CASSQITDEQYF. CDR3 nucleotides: TGTGCCAGCAGCCAGATAACTGACGAGCAGTACTTC.

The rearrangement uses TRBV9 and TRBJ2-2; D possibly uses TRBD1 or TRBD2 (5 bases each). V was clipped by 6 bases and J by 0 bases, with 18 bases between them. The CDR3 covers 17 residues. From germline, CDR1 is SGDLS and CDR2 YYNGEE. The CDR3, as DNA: TGTGCCAGCACCCCTTCCGGGACGCCCACGAACACCGGGGAGCTGTTTTTT. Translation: CASTPSGTPTNTGELFF.

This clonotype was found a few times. In DNA form, the CDR3 reads TGCGCCAGCAGCTTGGGGTCTAGCGGGGGTGAGACCCAGTACTTC. It translates to CASSLGSSGGETQYF. This rearrangement joins TRBV5-1 to TRBJ2-5, with TRBD2 matching over 10 bases. This CDR3 region has 15 residues. CDR1 is SGHRS, CDR2 YFSETQ, per germline. Trimming removed 0 bases from V and 5 bases from J; junction bases left unmatched: 4.

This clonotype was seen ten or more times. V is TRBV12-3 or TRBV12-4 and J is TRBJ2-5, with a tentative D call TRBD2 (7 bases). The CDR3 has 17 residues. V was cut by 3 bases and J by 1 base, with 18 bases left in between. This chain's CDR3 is CASSLFGRGPIQETQYF. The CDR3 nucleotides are TGTGCCAGCAGTTTGTTCGGGCGGGGGCCAATCCAAGAGACCCAGTACTTC.

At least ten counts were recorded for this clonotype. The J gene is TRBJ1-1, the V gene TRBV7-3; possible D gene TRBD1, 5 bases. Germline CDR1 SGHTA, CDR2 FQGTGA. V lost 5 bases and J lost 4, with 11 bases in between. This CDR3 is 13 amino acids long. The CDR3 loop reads CASSQIGGTEAFF. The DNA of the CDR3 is TGTGCCAGCAGCCAAATCGGGGGCACTGAAGCTTTCTTT. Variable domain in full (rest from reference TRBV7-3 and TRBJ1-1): GAGVSQTPSNKVTEKGKYVELRCDPISGHTALYWYRQSLGQGPEFLIYFQGTGAADDSGLPNDRFFAVRPEGSVSTLKIQRTERGDSAVYLCASSQIGGTEAFFGQGTRLTVV.

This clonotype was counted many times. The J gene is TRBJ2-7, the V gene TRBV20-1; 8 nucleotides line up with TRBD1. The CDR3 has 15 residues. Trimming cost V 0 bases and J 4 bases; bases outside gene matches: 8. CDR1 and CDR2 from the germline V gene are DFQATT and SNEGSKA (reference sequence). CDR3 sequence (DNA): TGCAGTGCTAGAGATCCGGGACAGGACCTTTACGAGCAGTACTTC. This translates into CSARDPGQDLYEQYF.

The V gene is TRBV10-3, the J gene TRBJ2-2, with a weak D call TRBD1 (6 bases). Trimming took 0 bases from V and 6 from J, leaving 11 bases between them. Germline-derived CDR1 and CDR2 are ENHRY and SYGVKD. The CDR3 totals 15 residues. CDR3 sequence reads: CAISESAGAAGELFF. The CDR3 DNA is TGTGCCATCAGTGAGTCGGCAGGGGCAGCCGGGGAGCTGTTTTTT.

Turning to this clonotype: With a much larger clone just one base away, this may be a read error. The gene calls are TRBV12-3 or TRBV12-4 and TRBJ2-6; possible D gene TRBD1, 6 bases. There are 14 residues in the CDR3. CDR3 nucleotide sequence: TGTGCCTGCAGTACAGGGTCTGGGGCCAACGTCCTGACTTTC. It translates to CACSTGSGANVLTF.

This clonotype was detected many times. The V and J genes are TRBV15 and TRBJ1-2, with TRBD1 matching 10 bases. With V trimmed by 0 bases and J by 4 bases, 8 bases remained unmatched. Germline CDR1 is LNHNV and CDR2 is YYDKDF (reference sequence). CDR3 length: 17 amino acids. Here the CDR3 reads CATSRDLGTGDRYGYTF. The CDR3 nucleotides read TGTGCCACCAGCAGAGATCTCGGGACAGGGGATCGCTATGGCTACACCTTC.

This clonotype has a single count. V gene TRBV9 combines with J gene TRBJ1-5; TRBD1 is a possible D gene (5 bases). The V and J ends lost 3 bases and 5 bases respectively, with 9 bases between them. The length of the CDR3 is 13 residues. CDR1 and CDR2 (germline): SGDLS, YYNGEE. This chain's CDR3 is CASSGGHYQPQHF. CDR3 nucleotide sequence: TGTGCCAGCAGCGGAGGACACTATCAGCCCCAGCATTTT.